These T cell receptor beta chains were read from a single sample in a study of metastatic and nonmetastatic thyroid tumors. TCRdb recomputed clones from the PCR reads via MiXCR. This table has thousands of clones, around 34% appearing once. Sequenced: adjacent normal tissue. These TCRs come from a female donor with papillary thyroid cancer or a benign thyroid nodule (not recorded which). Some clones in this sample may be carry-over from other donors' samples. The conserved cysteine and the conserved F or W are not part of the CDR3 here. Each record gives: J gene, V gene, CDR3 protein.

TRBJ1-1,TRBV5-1,ASRASGQRNTEAF
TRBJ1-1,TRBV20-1,SASATGGRAGTEAF
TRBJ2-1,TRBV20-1,SARGLYHRGADEQF
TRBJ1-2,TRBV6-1,ASTESRDYDYT
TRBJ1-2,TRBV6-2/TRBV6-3,ASRTRTAYGYT
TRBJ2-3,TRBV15,ATSSFPGAGTDTQY
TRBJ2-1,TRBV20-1,SARDVDRTSYNEQF
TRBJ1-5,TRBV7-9,ASSPLTGRNQPQH
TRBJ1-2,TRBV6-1,ASSEQGALFYGYT
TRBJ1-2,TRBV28,ASSLSYGYT
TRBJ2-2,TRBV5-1,ASSYSGRADTGELF
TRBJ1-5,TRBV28,ASSFFGQSNQPQH